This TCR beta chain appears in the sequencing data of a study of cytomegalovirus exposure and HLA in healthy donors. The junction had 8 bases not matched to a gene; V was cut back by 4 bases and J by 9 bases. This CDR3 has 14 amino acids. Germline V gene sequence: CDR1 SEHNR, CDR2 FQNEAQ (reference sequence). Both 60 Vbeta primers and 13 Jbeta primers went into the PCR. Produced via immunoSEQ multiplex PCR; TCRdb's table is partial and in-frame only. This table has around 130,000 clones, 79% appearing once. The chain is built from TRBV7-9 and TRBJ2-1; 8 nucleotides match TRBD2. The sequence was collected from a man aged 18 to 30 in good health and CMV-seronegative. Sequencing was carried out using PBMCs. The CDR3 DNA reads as TGTGCCAGCAGCTCTCAAGCGGGAGACCTTGAGCAGTTCTTC. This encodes CASSSQAGDLEQFF.